This entry lists 17 T cell receptor beta chains sequenced from one sample in a study of blood T cell repertoires in COVID-19. Generated by immunoSEQ multiplex PCR, the TCRdb table keeps only in-frame clones and is missing some. Counted here are around 300,000 clones, about 85% occurring once; the ten biggest clones make up about 4%. Sequencing was done on a sample of peripheral blood. Source of these receptors: a woman in her fifties or sixties with active or convalescent COVID-19.

The rearrangement links TRBV9 to TRBJ1-4, with a possible D match to TRBD1 (5 bases). This CDR3 comprises 14 residues. Per the germline V gene, CDR1 is SGDLS and CDR2 is YYNGEE. Deletions cut 3 bases from V and 3 bases from J, with 9 bases between. The CDR3 is CASSAGSANEKLFF. The CDR3 DNA reads TGTGCCAGCAGCGCAGGGTCTGCTAATGAAAAACTGTTTTTT.

The gene calls are TRBV6-5 and TRBJ1-2; 10 bases match TRBD1. Germline V gene data show CDR1 as MNHEY and CDR2 as SVGAGI. The CDR3 loop spans 14 amino acids. V lost 10 bases and J lost 5; bases outside the gene matches: 10. The CDR3 protein is CATSPGQGTYGYTF. The CDR3 nucleotides read TGTGCCACCTCTCCGGGACAGGGGACGTATGGCTACACCTTC.

The chain uses TRBV6-5 and TRBJ1-2; D gene unclear. Per the germline V gene, CDR1 is MNHEY and CDR2 is SVGAGI. The CDR3 has 12 amino acids. Trimming shortened V by 6 bases and J by 6 bases, and 11 bases separated the two germline ends. The CDR3 loop reads CASRLIANGYTF. The CDR3 bases are TGTGCCAGCAGGCTCATAGCGAATGGCTACACCTTC.

In its sample, this clone was seen once. The chain has TRBV25-1 and TRBJ2-3, with TRBD2 matching 7 bases. There are 15 residues in the CDR3. V lost 3 bases, J lost 2 bases, and 5 bases stayed unmatched. The V gene's germline CDR1 is MGHDK and CDR2 SYGVNS. CDR3 in amino acids: CASSESSGHTDTQYF. DNA of the CDR3: TGTGCCAGCAGTGAGTCTAGCGGACACACAGATACGCAGTATTTT.

About this clone itself: No DNA is shown, since the ends of the CDR3 on it are uncertain; the CDR3 is the one TCRdb lists. This sequence joins TRBV18 and TRBJ2-7; TRBD2, the table's D call, lacks a check against the DNA. 14 amino acids form the CDR3, both terminal residues included. The V gene's germline CDR1 is KGHSH and CDR2 LQKENI. CDR3 sequence reads: CASSPPSVPYEQYF.

This chain joins TRBV5-4 and TRBJ1-2; D is perhaps TRBD1 (6 bases). CDR3 length: 16 residues. V lost 4 bases to trimming and J lost 7 bases, with 23 bases between them. The germline gives CDR1 SGHNT, CDR2 YYREEE (reference sequence). CDR3: CASSLRDIGPTFGYTF. The CDR3, as DNA: TGTGCCAGCAGCCTTCGGGACATAGGCCCCACATTTGGCTACACCTTC. Drawing the rest from reference TRBV5-4 and TRBJ1-2, the complete variable domain is ETGVTQSPTHLIKTRGQQVTLRCSSQSGHNTVSWYQQALGQGPQFIFQYYREEENGRGNFPPRFSGLQFPNYSSELNVNALELDDSALYLCASSLRDIGPTFGYTFGSGTRLTVV.

The chain is built from TRBV5-1 and TRBJ1-2; 8 bases are a match to TRBD1. Germline lookup yields CDR1 SGHRS and CDR2 YFSETQ. After removal of 6 bases from V and 5 bases from J, the junction contained 12 bases not matched to a gene. The CDR3 spans 15 residues. CDR3 protein: CASNCSQGARYGYTF. The CDR3 nucleotides read TGCGCCAGCAATTGCAGCCAGGGGGCTCGGTATGGCTACACCTTC.

V and J are TRBV3-1 (or the pseudogene TRBV3-2) and TRBJ2-4; TRBD2 agrees at 10 bases. Germline assignment: CDR1 LGHDT and CDR2 YNNKEL (reference sequence). J was trimmed by 5 bases and V by 2 bases; bases with no gene match: 12. The CDR3 totals 18 residues. CDR3 sequence (DNA): TGTGCCAGCAGCCAAACCAGCGGGAGGGCATTATACGAAAACATTCAGTACTTC. Its translation is CASSQTSGRALYENIQYF.

V usage is TRBV28 and J usage is TRBJ1-1; no reliable D call. V was shortened by 5 bases and J by 0 bases, with 10 bases between the two germline ends. Germline V CDR1 and CDR2: MDHEN, SYDVKM. The CDR3 runs to 14 residues. CDR3: CASSPTILNTEAFF. CDR3 nucleotides: TGTGCCAGCAGTCCCACAATCTTGAACACTGAAGCTTTCTTT.

The chain carries TRBV30 and TRBJ1-2; no firm D call. The length of the CDR3 is 15 residues. CDR1 and CDR2 (germline): GTSNPN, SVGIG (reference sequence). V was cut by 3 bases and J by 2 bases, with 16 bases left in between. CDR3 coding DNA: TGTGCCTGGAGGTACCGCCGGCGGGTAAACTATGGCTACACCTTC. Translating gives CAWRYRRRVNYGYTF.

The J gene is TRBJ1-1, the V gene TRBV30; D unresolved. There are 15 residues in the CDR3. Deletions cut 4 bases from V and 3 bases from J, with 18 bases between. Germline CDR1 is GTSNPN and CDR2 is SVGIG (reference sequence). CDR3 sequence: CAWKRQAGRDTEAFF. In nucleotides, the CDR3 is TGTGCCTGGAAACGTCAGGCCGGGAGGGACACTGAAGCTTTCTTT.

The CDR3 nucleotides read TGTGCCAGCAGCCACACAGGGTTCCACGAGCAGTACTTC. It translates to CASSHTGFHEQYF. The V and J genes are TRBV7-9 and TRBJ2-7; D might be TRBD1 (6 bases). This CDR3 has 13 residues. Germline V gives CDR1 SEHNR, CDR2 FQNEAQ (reference sequence). With 5 bases removed from V and 5 bases from J, the gap between germline ends came to 13 bases.

The V call is TRBV19, the J call TRBJ1-1; TRBD1 agrees at 8 bases. The CDR3 has 15 residues. The V gene's germline CDR1 is LNHDA and CDR2 SQIVND (reference sequence). Trimming cost V 4 bases and J 6 bases; bases outside gene matches: 10. The CDR3 loop is CASSTRQGRASEAFF. The CDR3 nucleotides are TGTGCCAGTAGTACCCGACAGGGGAGGGCATCTGAAGCTTTCTTT.

V gene TRBV29-1 combines with J gene TRBJ1-2, with 8 bases lining up with TRBD1. This CDR3 has 16 amino acids. Losses at the gene ends were 3 bases for V and 1 base for J; bases not matched to a gene: 10. Germline assignment: CDR1 SQVTM and CDR2 ANQGSEA. Here the CDR3 DNA reads TGCAGCGTTGAGGGCCGGGACAGGTGGGATAACTATGGCTACACCTTC. It translates to CSVEGRDRWDNYGYTF.

The chain links TRBV28 to TRBJ1-1; perhaps TRBD1 as D (5 bases). CDR1 is MDHEN, CDR2 SYDVKM, per germline. The CDR3 consists of 14 residues. The V gene lost 3 bases and the J gene lost 3 bases, with 11 bases spanning the gap. CDR3 residues: CASSFRPGDTEAFF. CDR3 in DNA: TGTGCCAGCAGTTTCCGACCGGGGGACACTGAAGCTTTCTTT.

The J gene is TRBJ2-5, the V gene TRBV10-2; 13 bases line up with TRBD2. The germline V gene encodes CDR1 WSHSY and CDR2 SAAADI. With V trimmed by 5 bases and J by 4 bases, 7 bases remained unmatched. The CDR3 consists of 16 residues. CDR3 in amino acids: CASSPGLAGETETQYF. CDR3 coding DNA: TGCGCCAGCAGTCCCGGACTAGCGGGAGAGACAGAGACCCAGTACTTC.

V and J are TRBV5-4 and TRBJ2-7, with 12 bases that match TRBD2. CDR3 size: 16 residues. V lost 0 bases and J lost 5; bases outside the gene matches: 6. CDR1 SGHNT and CDR2 YYREEE come from the germline V gene (reference sequence). The CDR3 here is CASSLGLAGALHEQYF. CDR3 in DNA: TGTGCCAGCAGCTTGGGACTAGCGGGAGCTCTTCACGAGCAGTACTTC.